Below, 2 T cell receptor beta chains from the same sample are listed, as sequenced in a study of tumor-infiltrating lymphocytes in primary liver carcinoma. Without any cell sorting, roughly 18-30 mg of bulk tissue yielded co-extracted RNA and DNA. Total RNA amounting to about 520 ng was the source from which TCR beta cDNA was made with a constant-region primer. ARM-PCR, slightly modified, supplied the TCR beta libraries through three nested multiplex PCR rounds. TRBV1-TRBV30 forward and Cbeta reverse primers drove the first two roughly 10-cycle rounds. Each CDR3 protein gets one entry after TCRdb re-called the multiplex PCR reads with MiXCR. Among about 35,000 distinct CDR3 sequences, 70% to 80% were seen once, and the ten largest hold less than 20%. The sample consisted of liver tumor tissue from sampling region 4. Noted subset: tumor region T4, right-lateral pole. These receptors were collected from a man between 35 and 55 years old with primary liver carcinoma and hepatitis B virus infection.

A remark on this clonotype: One junction end disagrees with the germline gene, perhaps due to a read error. This chain connects TRBV6-1 to TRBJ2-2, with D maybe TRBD1 (5 bases). The V gene's germline CDR1 is MNHNS and CDR2 SASEGT. The CDR3 is made up of 13 amino acids. CDR3 protein: CASKTDNIGELFF. The CDR3 region has the DNA TGTGCCAGCAAGACAGATAACATCGGGGAGCTGTTTTTT.

By share, this clonotype ranks as medium-sized (0.01 to 0.1%). The genes are TRBV6-1 and TRBJ1-5, with D unresolved. Germline V gives CDR1 MNHNS, CDR2 SASEGT. The V end was cut by 1 base, the J end by 0 bases, with 10 bases between. This CDR3 region has 16 residues. CDR3: CASSEGGIVSNQPQHF. CDR3 sequence (DNA): TGTGCCAGCAGTGAAGGAGGAATAGTTAGCAATCAGCCCCAGCATTTT.